In this sample, the clone carrying this T cell receptor (beta chain) turned up many times. This entry belongs to a study of regulatory T cells in long-lasting Graves disease. CDR3 regions were amplified by Arm-PCR using iRepertoire HTBI primers to build TCR beta libraries. Via MiXCR, TCRdb re-called the multiplex PCR reads, giving one row per CDR3 protein. This table has about 460,000 distinct CDR3 sequences, around a fifth appearing once. The time point denotes: persistent/refractory GD, antithyroid drugs over 5 years with positive TRAb. With RNA extracted from PBMCs as input, the TCR library was made. Trimming cost V 1 base and J 0 bases, with 10 bases left between them. CDR3 size: 15 residues. Germline V gene data show CDR1 as SGHTA and CDR2 as FQGNSA.

Source: peripheral blood mononuclear cells (PBMCs), taken when the disease was refractory, from a patient treated with antithyroid drugs. The TCR was taken from a female donor with Graves disease. This chain links TRBV7-2 with TRBJ2-7, with D unclear. The CDR3 is CASSLGLSTSYEQYF. For the CDR3, the DNA is TGTGCCAGCAGCTTAGGACTCTCAACCTCCTACGAGCAGTACTTC.